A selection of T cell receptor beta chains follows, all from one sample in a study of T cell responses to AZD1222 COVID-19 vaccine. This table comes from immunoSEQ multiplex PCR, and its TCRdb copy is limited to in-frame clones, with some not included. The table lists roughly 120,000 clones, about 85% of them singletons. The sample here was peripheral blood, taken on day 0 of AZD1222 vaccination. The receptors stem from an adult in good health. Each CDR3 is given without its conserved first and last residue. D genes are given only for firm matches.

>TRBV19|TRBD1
ASSNTGEETQY
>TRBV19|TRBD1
ASTTGAGANVLT
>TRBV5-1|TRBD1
ASSWNAGTGEETQY
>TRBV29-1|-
SVEGGQKNYGYT
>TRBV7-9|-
ASSLGSHRVNTEAF
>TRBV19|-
ASSSEGGKLF
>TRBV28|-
ASSSLLGTNEKLF
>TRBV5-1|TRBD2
ASTVQTGTSGSLDTQY
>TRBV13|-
ASSLGGYQGQF
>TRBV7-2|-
ASSLVAQTEGELF